This TCR beta chain was identified during a study of OX40 agonist ivuxolimab in advanced cancers. Turning to the study itself: Patients enrolled in dose escalation were diagnosed with hepatocellular carcinoma, melanoma, renal cell or head and neck cancer. Checkpoint inhibitors had been given previously to about 40% of patients.

This clone was found a few times. Assay: immunoSEQ multiplex PCR; the TCRdb copy retains only in-frame clones and omits some. Here the sample spans over 65,000 clones, less than 90% being singletons. The input for sequencing was CD4+ or CD8+ T cells sorted from blood, taken in a trial of the OX40 agonist ivuxolimab. The clonotype was recovered from an adult with an advanced solid tumor such as melanoma, head and neck, liver or kidney cancer.

The CDR3 here is CASSLAKELKQYF. CDR3 coding DNA: TGTGCCAGCAGCTTAGCGAAAGAGCTCAAGCAGTACTTC. The chain combines TRBV7-8 with TRBJ2-7; D ambiguous. The CDR3 contains 13 residues. The V end was cut by 0 bases, the J end by 8 bases, with 11 bases between. CDR1 is SGHVS, CDR2 FQNEAQ, per germline. Full variable domain (outside the CDR3, taken from reference TRBV7-8 and TRBJ2-7): GAGVSQSPRYKVAKRGQDVALRCDPISGHVSLFWYQQALGQGPEFLTYFQNEAQLDKSGLPSDRFFAERPEGSVSTLKIQRTQQEDSAVYLCASSLAKELKQYFGPGTRLTVT.